These 3 T cell receptor beta chains originate from one sample sequenced in a study of T cell responses to AZD1222 COVID-19 vaccine. Clones were read by immunoSEQ multiplex PCR, and TCRdb kept only the in-frame ones, dropping some. Of around 150,000 clones listed, over 75% are singletons. The sample consisted of peripheral blood, taken 28 days after the second AZD1222 dose. All receptors come from an adult who received the AZD1222 COVID-19 vaccine.

The rearrangement uses TRBV6-5 and TRBJ2-3; 7 bases fit TRBD1. The length of the CDR3 is 14 residues. Germline V gene sequence: CDR1 MNHEY, CDR2 SVGAGI. The V segment lost 9 bases and the J segment 2 bases; nucleotides outside the gene matches: 8. Here the CDR3 DNA reads TGTGCCAGTGACCGGGACAGTCCCACAGATACGCAGTATTTT. Translation: CASDRDSPTDTQYF.

The chain has TRBV18 and TRBJ1-2; TRBD1 might be the D (5 bases). Germline V CDR1 and CDR2: KGHSH, LQKENI. The ends were cut back, 1 base at V and 4 bases at J, with 10 bases in the middle. CDR3 length: 14 amino acids. CDR3 in DNA: TGTGCCAGCTCACCACGGTCAGGGCTCTATGGCTACACCTTC. As protein: CASSPRSGLYGYTF.

The V and J genes are TRBV19 and TRBJ2-1, with 9 nucleotides matching TRBD2. Germline assignment: CDR1 LNHDA and CDR2 SQIVND (reference sequence). V was pared by 4 bases and J by 9 bases, with 10 bases of the junction left unmatched. This CDR3 region has 15 residues. The CDR3 DNA reads TGTGCCAGTAGTAGGAGTAGCGGGAGAAGGAGTGAGCAGTTCTTC. Its translation: CASSRSSGRRSEQFF.